The present T cell receptor (beta chain) was sequenced within a study of shared T cell receptors in the human thymus. V was pared by 2 bases and J by 7 bases, with 7 bases of the junction left unmatched. Germline V CDR1 and CDR2: LNHNV, YYDKDF (reference sequence). This CDR3 comprises 15 residues. The assay was immunoSEQ multiplex PCR, and TCRdb's table has in-frame clones only and misses some. The sample gives 720,000 or so clones, around 85% of which show up once; roughly 0.01% is in the top ten. These sequences were also reported in another study, on human thymus T cells. That report adds: The thymus was resected at corrective cardiac surgery. What related research reported was that thymic repertoires overlapped highly among unrelated individuals.

This clonotype was obtained from a girl less than two years old with a congenital heart defect. Sequencing was done on a sample of thymocytes. The V gene is TRBV15, the J gene TRBJ1-2; 10 nucleotides agree with TRBD1. In DNA, the CDR3 is TGTGCCACCAGCAGACCTGACAGGGGGCGGGTTGGCTACACCTTC. It yields the protein CATSRPDRGRVGYTF.